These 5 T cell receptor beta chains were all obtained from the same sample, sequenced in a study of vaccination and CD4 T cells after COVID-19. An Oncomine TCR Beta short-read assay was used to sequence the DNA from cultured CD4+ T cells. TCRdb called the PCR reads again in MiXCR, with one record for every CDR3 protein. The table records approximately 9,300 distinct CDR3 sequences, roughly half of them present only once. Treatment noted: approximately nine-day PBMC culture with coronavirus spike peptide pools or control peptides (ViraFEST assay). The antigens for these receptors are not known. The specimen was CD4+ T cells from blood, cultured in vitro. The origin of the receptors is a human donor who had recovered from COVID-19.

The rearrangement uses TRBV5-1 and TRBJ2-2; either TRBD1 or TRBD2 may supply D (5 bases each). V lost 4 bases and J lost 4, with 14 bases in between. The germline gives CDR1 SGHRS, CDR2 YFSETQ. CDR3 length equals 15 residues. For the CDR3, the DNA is TGCGCCAGCAGCCCCAGGGTCGGAGGCACCGGGGAGCTGTTTTTT. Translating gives CASSPRVGGTGELFF.

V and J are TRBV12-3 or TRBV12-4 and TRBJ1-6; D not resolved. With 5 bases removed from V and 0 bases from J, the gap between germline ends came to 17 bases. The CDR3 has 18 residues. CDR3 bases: TGTGCCAGCAGTCGAATAGGACTCCTTAGCTCCTATAATTCACCCCTCCACTTT. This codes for CASSRIGLLSSYNSPLHF.

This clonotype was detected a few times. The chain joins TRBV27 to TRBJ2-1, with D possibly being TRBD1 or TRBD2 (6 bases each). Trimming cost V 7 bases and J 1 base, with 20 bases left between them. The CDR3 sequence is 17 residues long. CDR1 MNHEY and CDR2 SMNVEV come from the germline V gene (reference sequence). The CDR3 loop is CASTPRGEARSYNEQFF. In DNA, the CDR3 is TGTGCCAGCACCCCAAGGGGGGAGGCCAGGTCCTACAATGAGCAGTTCTTC.

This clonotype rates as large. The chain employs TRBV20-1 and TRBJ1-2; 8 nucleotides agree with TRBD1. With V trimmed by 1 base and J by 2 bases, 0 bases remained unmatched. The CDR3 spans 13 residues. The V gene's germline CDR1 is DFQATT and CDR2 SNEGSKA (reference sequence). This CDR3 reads CSARGTGNYGYTF. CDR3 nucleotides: TGCAGTGCTAGAGGGACAGGGAACTATGGCTACACCTTC.

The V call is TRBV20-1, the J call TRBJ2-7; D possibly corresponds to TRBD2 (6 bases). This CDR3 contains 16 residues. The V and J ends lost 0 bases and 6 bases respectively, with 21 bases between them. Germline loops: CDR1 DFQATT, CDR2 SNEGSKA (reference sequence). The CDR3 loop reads CSARDFGTPAGIEQYF. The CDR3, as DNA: TGCAGTGCTAGAGATTTTGGGACGCCCGCGGGGATCGAGCAGTACTTC.